This TCR beta chain originates from a study of molecular identifiers for immune sequencing clone quantification. Sequencing libraries of naive CD8 cells derived from around 20,000 to 1,000,000 sorted cells with 10%, 30% or 50% RNA. V trimming: 5 bases; J trimming: 4 bases; junction bases outside the gene matches: 10. CDR1 is SGHAT, CDR2 FQNNGV, per germline. The CDR3 has 16 amino acids. This clonotype occurred a few times. Previously published methods and listed TCR primers were used for the bulk TCR libraries. TCRdb redid the calling of the PCR reads with MiXCR, one entry per CDR3 protein. Of about 500,000 distinct CDR3 sequences in the sample, 20% to 25% were seen once.

The origin of this receptor is a human donor in good health. Some libraries in this study had Jurkat cell RNA spiked in. Sequencing was carried out using naive CD8+ T cells from blood, with Jurkat cell RNA spiked in. Specified subset: FACS-sorted CD8+CD4-CCR7+CD45RA+ naive T cells. V and J are TRBV11-2 and TRBJ2-1; 8 bases match TRBD2. In DNA form, the CDR3 reads TGTGCCAGCAGCCCGCCTAGTGGCGGGGGGTACAATGAGCAGTTCTTC. Translating it yields CASSPPSGGGYNEQFF.